The TCR beta chain under discussion was sequenced for a study of shared clonotypes between healthy human individuals. Study-wide results and caveats: When compared with the clonotypes that were shared by all four sorted-subset donors, the non-shared clonotypes turned out to have lower generation probabilities.

Here immunoSEQ multiplex PCR was the method, and the copy in TCRdb shows in-frame clones only, minus some. The data contain about 640,000 clones, around 72% of them singletons. As regards this clone: The antigen is not known.

The donors were adults (healthy and HIV-negative) with no recent acute infections or vaccinations. CD4+ cells yielded CD45RA+ naive and CD45RA-negative memory subsets. Trimming cost V 0 bases and J 5 bases, with 13 bases left between them. Germline-derived CDR1 and CDR2 are GTSNPN and SVGIG (reference sequence). This CDR3 region has 14 residues. This clonotype was obtained from a young woman in good health. The V and J genes are TRBV30 and TRBJ1-1; tentatively, D is TRBD1 (5 bases). Sequences were obtained from memory CD4+ T cells sorted from blood. This sample's subset: CD45RA-negative fraction. The CDR3 coding sequence is TGTGCCTGGAGTGTGGGGACGGGGAAGACTGAAGCTTTCTTT. This codes for CAWSVGTGKTEAFF.